The clone carrying this T cell receptor beta chain was seen many times. What it recognizes is unknown. The sequenced fragment ends 3 residues before the CDR3 boundary, so the rest is inferred from the germline J gene. The record originates from a study of T cell clonality in common variable immunodeficiency. Study-level points and caveats: Shared TCRbeta clones were fewer between CVID subjects than controls.

Produced via immunoSEQ multiplex PCR; TCRdb's table is partial and in-frame only. The sample contains 40,000 to 45,000 clones, none of them singletons. The CDR3 is 15 residues long. The germline V gene encodes CDR1 MNHNS and CDR2 SASEGT. The sequence came from a person aged 18 to 75 in good health. The sequencing input was peripheral blood mononuclear cells. This rearrangement joins TRBV6-1 to TRBJ1-1; 9 bases match TRBD1. The sequenced part of the CDR3 DNA is TGTGCCAGCAGTGCCCCAGACAGGGGGTACTTAGGG. It translates to CASSAPDRGYLG. From start to end, the CDR3 is CASSAPDRGYLGAFF.